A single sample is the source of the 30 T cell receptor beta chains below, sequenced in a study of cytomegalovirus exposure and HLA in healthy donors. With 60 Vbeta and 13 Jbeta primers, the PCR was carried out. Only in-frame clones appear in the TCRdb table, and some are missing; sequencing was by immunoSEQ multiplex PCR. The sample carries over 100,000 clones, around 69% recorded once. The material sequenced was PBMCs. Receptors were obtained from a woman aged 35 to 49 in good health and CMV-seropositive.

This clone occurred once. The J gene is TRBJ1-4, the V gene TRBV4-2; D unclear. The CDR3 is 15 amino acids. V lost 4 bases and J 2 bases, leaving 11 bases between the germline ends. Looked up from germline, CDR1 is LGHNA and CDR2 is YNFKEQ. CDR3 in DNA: TGTGCCAGCAGCCTTGGGGAGAGGACTAATGAAAAACTGTTTTTT. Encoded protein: CASSLGERTNEKLFF.

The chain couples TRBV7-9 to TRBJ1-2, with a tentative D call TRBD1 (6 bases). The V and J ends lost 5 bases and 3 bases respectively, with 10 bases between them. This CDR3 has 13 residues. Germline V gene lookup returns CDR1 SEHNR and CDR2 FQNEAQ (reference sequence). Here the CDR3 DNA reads TGTGCCAGCAGCCTCGGACAGTACTATGGCTACACCTTC. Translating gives CASSLGQYYGYTF.

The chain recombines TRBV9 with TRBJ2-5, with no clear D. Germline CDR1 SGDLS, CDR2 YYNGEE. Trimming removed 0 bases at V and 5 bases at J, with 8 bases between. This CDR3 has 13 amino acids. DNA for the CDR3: TGTGCCAGCAGCGTAGCTGTCGTTGAGACCCAGTACTTC. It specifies CASSVAVVETQYF.

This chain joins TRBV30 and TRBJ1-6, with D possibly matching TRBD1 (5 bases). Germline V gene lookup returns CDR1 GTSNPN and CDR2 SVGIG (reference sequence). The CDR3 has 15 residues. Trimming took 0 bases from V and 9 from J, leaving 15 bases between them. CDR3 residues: CAWSVRARDFSPLHF. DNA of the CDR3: TGTGCCTGGAGTGTACGGGCCAGGGATTTTTCACCCCTCCACTTT.

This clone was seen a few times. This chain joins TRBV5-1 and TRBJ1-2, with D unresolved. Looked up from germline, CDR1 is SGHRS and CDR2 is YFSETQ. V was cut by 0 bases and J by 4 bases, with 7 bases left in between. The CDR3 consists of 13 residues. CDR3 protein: CASSLAQFYGYTF. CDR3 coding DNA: TGCGCCAGCAGCTTGGCCCAGTTCTATGGCTACACCTTC.

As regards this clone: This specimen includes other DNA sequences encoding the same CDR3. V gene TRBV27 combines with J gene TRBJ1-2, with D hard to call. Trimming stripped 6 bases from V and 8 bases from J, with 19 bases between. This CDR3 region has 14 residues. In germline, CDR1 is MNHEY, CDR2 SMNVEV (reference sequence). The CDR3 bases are TGTGCCAGCAGCTTTTACCCGCCGGGGAAGGGCTACACCTTC. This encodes CASSFYPPGKGYTF.

CDR3 DNA: TGTGCCAGCAGCCTCCTCCGGACAGCGAACACTGAAGCTTTCTTT. As protein: CASSLLRTANTEAFF. V gene TRBV11-3 combines with J gene TRBJ1-1; maybe TRBD1 (6 bases). This CDR3 has 15 residues. In germline, CDR1 is SGHNT, CDR2 YENEEA. V was clipped by 5 bases and J by 1 base, with 14 bases between them. Variable domain in full (rest from reference TRBV11-3 and TRBJ1-1): EAGVVQSPRYKIIEKKQPVAFWCNPISGHNTLYWYLQNLGQGPELLIRYENEEAVDDSQLPKDRFSAERLKGVDSTLKIQPAELGDSAVYLCASSLLRTANTEAFFGQGTRLTVV.

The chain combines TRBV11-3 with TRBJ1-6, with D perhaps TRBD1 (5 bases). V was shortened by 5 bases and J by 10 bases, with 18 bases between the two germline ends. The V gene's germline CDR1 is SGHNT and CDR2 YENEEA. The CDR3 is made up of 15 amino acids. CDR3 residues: CASSIQGVLESPLHF. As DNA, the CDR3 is TGTGCCAGCAGCATCCAAGGGGTCTTGGAATCACCCCTCCACTTT.

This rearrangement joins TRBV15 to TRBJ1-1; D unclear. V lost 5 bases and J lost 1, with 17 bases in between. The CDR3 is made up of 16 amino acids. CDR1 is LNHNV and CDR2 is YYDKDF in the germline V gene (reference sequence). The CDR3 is CATSGAPGLGNTEAFF. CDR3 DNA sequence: TGTGCCACCAGCGGTGCCCCTGGGCTGGGGAACACTGAAGCTTTCTTT.

Here the CDR3 reads CASNQGSYEQYF. The CDR3 coding sequence is TGTGCCAGCAACCAGGGGTCCTACGAGCAGTACTTC. This chain uses TRBV7-2 with TRBJ2-7; D may be TRBD1 (6 bases). Germline CDR1 reads SGHTA; CDR2 reads FQGNSA. The CDR3 extends over 12 amino acids. Trimming removed 7 bases from V and 1 base from J, with 8 bases in between.

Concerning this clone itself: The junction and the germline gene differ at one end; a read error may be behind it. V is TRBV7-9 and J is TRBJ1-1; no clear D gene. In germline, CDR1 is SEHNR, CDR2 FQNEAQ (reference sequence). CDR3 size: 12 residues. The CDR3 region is CSSSLARGEAFF. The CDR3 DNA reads TGTTCCAGCAGCTTAGCGAGAGGTGAAGCTTTCTTT.

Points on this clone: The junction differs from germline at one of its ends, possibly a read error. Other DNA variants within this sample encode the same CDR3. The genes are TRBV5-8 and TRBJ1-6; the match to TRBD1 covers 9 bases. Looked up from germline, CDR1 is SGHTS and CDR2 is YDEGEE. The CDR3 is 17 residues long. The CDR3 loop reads CASSWAVWTGDNSPLHF. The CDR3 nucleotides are TGCGCCAGCAGCTGGGCTGTATGGACAGGGGATAATTCACCCCTCCACTTT.

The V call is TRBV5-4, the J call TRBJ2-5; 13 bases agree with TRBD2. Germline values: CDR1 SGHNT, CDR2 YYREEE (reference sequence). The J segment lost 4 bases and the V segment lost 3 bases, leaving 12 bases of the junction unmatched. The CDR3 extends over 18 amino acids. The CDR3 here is CASSSPSLGLAGSETQYF. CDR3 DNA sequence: TGTGCCAGCAGCTCGCCGAGTCTGGGACTAGCGGGATCAGAGACCCAGTACTTC.

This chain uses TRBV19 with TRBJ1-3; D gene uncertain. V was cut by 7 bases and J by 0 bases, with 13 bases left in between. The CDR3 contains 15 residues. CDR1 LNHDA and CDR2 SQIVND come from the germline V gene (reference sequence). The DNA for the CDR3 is TGTGCCAGTAAGATCCAGTCAGACTCTGGAAACACCATATATTTT. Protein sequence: CASKIQSDSGNTIYF.

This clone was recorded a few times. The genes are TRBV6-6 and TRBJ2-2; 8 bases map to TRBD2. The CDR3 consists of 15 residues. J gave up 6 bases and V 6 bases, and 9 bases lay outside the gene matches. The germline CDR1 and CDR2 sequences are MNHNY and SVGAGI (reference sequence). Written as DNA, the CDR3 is TGTGCCAGCAGCGCACCGGGACTAGTCGCCGGGGAGCTGTTTTTT. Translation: CASSAPGLVAGELFF.

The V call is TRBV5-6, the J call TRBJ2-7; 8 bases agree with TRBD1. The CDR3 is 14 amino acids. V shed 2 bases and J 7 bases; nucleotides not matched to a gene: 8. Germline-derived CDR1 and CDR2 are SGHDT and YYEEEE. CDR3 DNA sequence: TGTGCCAGCAGCTTCCGGACAGGGCTGGGTGAGCAGTACTTC. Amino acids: CASSFRTGLGEQYF. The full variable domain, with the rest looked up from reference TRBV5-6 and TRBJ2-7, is DAGVTQSPTHLIKTRGQQVTLRCSPKSGHDTVSWYQQALGQGPQFIFQYYEEEERQRGNFPDRFSGHQFPNYSSELNVNALLLGDSALYLCASSFRTGLGEQYFGPGTRLTVT.

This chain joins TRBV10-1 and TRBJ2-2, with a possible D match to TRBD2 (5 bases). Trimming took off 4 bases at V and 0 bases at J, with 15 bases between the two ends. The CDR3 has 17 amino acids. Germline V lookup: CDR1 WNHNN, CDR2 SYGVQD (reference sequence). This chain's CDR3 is CASSGPLAGPNTGELFF. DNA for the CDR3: TGCGCCAGCAGTGGCCCGTTGGCGGGTCCGAACACCGGGGAGCTGTTTTTT.

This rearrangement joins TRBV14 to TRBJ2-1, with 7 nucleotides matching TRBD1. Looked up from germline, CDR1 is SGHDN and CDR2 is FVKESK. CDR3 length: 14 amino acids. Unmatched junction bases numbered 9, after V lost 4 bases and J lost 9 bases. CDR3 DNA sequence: TGTGCCAGCAGCCTAAGACAGGGTGGTACTGAGCAGTTCTTC. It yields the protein CASSLRQGGTEQFF.

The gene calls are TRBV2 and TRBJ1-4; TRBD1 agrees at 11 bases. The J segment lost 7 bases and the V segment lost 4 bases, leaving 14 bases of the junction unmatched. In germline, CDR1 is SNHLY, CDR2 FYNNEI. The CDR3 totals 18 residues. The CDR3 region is CASSVLPGQGAGGEKLFF. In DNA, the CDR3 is TGTGCCAGCAGTGTTCTCCCCGGACAGGGGGCGGGTGGTGAAAAACTGTTTTTT. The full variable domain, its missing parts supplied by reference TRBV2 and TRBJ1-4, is EPEVTQTPSHQVTQMGQEVILRCVPISNHLYFYWYRQILGQKVEFLVSFYNNEISEKSEIFDDQFSVERPDGSNFTLKIRSTKLEDSAMYFCASSVLPGQGAGGEKLFFGSGTQLSVL.

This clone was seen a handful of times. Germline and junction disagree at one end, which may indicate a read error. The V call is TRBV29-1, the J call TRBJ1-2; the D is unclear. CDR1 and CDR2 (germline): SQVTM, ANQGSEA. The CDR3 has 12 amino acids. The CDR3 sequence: CSVAYSLYGYPF. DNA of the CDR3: TGCAGCGTTGCATACAGCCTTTATGGCTACCCCTTC.

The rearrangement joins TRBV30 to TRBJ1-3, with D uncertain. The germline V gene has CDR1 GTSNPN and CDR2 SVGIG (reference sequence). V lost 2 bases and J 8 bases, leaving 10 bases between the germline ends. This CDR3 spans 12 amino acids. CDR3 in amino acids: CAWSPPSYTIYF. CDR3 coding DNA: TGTGCCTGGAGTCCTCCGTCTTACACCATATATTTT.

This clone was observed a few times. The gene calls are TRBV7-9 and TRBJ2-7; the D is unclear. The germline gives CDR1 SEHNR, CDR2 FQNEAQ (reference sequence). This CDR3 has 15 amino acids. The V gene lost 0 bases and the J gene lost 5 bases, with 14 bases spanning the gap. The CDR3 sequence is CASSLALGQFDEQYF. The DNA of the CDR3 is TGTGCCAGCAGCTTAGCGCTTGGCCAGTTCGACGAGCAGTACTTC.

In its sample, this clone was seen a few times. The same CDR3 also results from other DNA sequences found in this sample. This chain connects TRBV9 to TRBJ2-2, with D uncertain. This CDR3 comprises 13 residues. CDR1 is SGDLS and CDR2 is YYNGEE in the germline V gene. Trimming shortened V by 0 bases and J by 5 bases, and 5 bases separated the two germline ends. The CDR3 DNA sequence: TGTGCCAGCAGCGTAGGCCGGACCGGGGAGCTGTTTTTT. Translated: CASSVGRTGELFF.

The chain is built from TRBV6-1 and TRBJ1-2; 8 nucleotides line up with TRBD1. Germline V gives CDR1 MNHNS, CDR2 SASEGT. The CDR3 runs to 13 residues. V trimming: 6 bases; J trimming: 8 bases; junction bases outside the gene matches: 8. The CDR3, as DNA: TGTGCCAGCAGGGCGGACAGGGTCCAAGGCTACACCTTC. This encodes CASRADRVQGYTF.

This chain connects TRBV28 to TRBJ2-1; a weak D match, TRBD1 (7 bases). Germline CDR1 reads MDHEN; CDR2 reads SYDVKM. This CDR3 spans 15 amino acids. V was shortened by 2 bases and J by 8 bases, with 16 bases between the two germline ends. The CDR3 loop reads CASSLRAGGLDEQFF. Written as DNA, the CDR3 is TGTGCCAGCAGTTTACGGGCAGGGGGGTTGGATGAGCAGTTCTTC.

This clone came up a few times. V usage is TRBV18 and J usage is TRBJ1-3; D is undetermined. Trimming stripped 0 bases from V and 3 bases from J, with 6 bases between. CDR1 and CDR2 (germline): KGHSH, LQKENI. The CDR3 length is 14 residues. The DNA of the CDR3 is TGTGCCAGCTCACCACCCTTAATTGGAAACACCATATATTTT. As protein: CASSPPLIGNTIYF.

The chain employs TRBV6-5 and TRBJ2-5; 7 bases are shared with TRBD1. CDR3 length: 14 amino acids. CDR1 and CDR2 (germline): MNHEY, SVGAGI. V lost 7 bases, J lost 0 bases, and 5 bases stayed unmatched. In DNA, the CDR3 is TGTGCCAGCAAAGACAGGGAGTACCAAGAGACCCAGTACTTC. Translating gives CASKDREYQETQYF.

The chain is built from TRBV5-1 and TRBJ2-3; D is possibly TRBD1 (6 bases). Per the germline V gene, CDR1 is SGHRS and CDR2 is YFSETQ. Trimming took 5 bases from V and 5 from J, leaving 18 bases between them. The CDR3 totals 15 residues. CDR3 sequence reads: CASRIGTLRGDTQYF. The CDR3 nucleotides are TGCGCCAGCAGGATAGGGACACTTAGGGGAGATACGCAGTATTTT.

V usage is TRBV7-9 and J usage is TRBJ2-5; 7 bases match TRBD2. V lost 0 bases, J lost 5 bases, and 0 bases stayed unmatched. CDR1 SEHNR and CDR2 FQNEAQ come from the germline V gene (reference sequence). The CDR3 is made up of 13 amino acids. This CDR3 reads CASSLAGGETQYF. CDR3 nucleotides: TGTGCCAGCAGCTTAGCCGGGGGGGAGACCCAGTACTTC.

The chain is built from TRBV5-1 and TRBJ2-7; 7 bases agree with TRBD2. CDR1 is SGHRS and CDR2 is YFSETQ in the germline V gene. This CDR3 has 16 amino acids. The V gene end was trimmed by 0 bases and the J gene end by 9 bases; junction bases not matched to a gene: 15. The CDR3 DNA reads TGCGCCAGCAGCTTGGCGTCGGGACTAACCCCCCTCGGGCAGTACTTC. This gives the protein CASSLASGLTPLGQYF.